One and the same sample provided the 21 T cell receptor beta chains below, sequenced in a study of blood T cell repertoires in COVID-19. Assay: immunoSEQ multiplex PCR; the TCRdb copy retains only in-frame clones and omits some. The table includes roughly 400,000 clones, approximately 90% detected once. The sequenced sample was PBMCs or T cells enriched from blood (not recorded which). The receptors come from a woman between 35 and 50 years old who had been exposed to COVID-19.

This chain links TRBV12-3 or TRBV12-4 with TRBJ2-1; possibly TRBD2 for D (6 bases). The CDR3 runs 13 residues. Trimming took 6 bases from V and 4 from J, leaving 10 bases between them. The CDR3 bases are TGTGCCAGCAGCGGGACTGGATACAATGAGCAGTTCTTC. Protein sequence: CASSGTGYNEQFF.

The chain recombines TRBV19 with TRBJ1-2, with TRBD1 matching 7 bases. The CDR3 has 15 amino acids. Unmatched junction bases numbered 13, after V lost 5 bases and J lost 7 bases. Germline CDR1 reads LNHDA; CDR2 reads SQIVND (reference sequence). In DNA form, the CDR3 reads TGTGCCAGTAGTGCCGGGACAGCCCAAGTAGTTGGCTACACCTTC. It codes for CASSAGTAQVVGYTF. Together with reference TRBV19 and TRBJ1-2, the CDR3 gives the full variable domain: DGGITQSPKYLFRKEGQNVTLSCEQNLNHDAMYWYRQDPGQGLRLIYYSQIVNDFQKGDIAEGYSVSREKKESFPLTVTSAQKNPTAFYLCASSAGTAQVVGYTFGSGTRLTVV.

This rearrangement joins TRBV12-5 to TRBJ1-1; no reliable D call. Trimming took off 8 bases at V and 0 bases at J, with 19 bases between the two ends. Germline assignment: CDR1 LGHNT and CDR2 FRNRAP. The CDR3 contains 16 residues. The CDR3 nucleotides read TGTGCTAGTCGCGCTAGCGGCCGGGCAGTGAACACTGAAGCTTTCTTT. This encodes CASRASGRAVNTEAFF.

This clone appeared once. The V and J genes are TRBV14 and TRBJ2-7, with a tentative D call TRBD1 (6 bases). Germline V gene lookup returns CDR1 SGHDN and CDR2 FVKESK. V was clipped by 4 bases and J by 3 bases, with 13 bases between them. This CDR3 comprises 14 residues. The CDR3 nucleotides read TGTGCCAGCAGCCCTTCCCCGGGACACTACGAGCAGTACTTC. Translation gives CASSPSPGHYEQYF.

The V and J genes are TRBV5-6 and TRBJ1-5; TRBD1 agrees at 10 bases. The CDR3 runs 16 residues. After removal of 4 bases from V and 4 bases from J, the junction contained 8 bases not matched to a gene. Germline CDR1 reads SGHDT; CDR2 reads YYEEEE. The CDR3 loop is CASSPRQGANNQPQHF. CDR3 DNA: TGTGCCAGCAGCCCGCGACAGGGGGCGAATAATCAGCCCCAGCATTTT.

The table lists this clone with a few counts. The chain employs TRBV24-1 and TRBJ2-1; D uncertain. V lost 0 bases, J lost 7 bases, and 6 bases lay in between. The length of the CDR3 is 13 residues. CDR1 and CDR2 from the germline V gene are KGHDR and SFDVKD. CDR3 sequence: CATSDLIRNEQFF. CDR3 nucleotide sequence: TGTGCCACCAGTGATTTGATCCGTAATGAGCAGTTCTTC.

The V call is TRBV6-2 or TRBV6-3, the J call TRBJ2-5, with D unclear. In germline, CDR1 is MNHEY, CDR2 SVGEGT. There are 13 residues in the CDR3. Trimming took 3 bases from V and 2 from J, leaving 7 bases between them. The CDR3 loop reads CASSYWRQETQYF. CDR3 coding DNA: TGTGCCAGCAGTTATTGGAGACAAGAGACCCAGTACTTC.

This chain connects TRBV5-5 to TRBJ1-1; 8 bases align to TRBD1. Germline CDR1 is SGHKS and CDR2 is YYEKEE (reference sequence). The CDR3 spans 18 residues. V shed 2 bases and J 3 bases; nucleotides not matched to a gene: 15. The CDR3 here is CASSFDRQGALRDTEAFF. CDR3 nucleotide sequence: TGTGCCAGCAGCTTTGACCGCCAGGGGGCCCTACGAGACACTGAAGCTTTCTTT.

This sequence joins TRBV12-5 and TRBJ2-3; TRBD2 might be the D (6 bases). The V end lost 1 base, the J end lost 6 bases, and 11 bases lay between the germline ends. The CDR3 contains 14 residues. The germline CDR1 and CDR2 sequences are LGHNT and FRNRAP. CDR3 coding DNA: TGTGCTAGTGGTTTGGGTAGCGGCGGTGATACGCAGTATTTT. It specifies CASGLGSGGDTQYF.

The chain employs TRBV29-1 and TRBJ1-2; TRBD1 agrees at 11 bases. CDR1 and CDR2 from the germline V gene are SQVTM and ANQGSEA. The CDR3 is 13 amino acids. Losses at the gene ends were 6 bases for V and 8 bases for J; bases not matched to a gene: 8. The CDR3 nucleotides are TGCAGCGTGGGCCCGGGACAGGGGGGCGGCTACACCTTC. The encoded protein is CSVGPGQGGGYTF. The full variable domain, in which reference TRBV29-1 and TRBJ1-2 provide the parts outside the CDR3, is SAVISQKPSRDICQRGTSLTIQCQVDSQVTMMFWYRQQPGQSLTLIATANQGSEATYESGFVIDKFPISRPNLTFSTLTVSNMSPEDSSIYLCSVGPGQGGGYTFGSGTRLTVV.

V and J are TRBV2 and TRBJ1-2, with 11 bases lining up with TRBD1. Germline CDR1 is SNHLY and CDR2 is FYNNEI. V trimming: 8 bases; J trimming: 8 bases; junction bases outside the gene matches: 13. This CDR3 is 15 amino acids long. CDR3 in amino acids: CASAPPDRGLKGYTF. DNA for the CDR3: TGTGCCAGCGCCCCCCCGGACAGGGGGCTAAAGGGCTACACCTTC.

The CDR3 coding sequence is TGTGCCAGCAGTGAAGCGCTTCGGGGTATGAAAGCTTTCTTT. Protein: CASSEALRGMKAFF. V and J are TRBV6-1 and TRBJ1-1, with unresolved D. Trimming took off 0 bases at V and 9 bases at J, with 14 bases between the two ends. This CDR3 is 14 amino acids long. Germline V gene lookup returns CDR1 MNHNS and CDR2 SASEGT.

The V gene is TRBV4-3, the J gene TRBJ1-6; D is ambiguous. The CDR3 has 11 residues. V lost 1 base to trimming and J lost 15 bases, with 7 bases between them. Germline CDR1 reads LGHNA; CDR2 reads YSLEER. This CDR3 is CASSQGRGLHF. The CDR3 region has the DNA TGCGCCAGCAGCCAAGGGAGAGGCCTCCACTTT.

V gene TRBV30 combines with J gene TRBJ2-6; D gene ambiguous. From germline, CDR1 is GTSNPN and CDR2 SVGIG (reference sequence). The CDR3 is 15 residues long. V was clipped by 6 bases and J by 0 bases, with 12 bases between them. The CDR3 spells CACLRLLSGANVLTF. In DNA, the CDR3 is TGTGCCTGCTTAAGACTGCTCTCTGGGGCCAACGTCCTGACTTTC.

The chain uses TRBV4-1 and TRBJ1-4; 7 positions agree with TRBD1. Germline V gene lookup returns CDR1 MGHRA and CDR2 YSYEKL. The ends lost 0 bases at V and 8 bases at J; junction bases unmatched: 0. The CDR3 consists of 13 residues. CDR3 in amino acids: CASSQEDREKLFF. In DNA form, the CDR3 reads TGCGCCAGCAGCCAAGAGGACAGGGAAAAACTGTTTTTT.

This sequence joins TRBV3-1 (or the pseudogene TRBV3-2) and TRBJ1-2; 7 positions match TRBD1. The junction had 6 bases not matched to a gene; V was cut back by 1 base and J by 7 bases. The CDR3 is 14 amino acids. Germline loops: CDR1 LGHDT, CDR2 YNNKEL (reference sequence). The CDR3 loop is CASSQADRAGGYTF. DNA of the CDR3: TGTGCCAGCAGCCAAGCCGACAGGGCAGGTGGCTACACCTTC.

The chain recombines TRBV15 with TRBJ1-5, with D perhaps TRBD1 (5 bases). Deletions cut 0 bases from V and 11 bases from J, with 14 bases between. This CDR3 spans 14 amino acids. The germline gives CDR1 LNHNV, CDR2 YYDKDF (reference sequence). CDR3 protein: CATSRDLGGRAQHF. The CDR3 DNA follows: TGTGCCACCAGCAGAGATCTGGGGGGTAGGGCCCAGCATTTT.

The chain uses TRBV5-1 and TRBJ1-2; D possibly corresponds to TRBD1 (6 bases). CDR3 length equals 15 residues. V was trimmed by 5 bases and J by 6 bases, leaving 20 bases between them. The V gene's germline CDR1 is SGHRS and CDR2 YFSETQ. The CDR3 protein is CASSLPGTSYDGYTF. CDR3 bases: TGCGCCAGCAGTCTGCCCGGGACATCGTATGATGGCTACACCTTC.

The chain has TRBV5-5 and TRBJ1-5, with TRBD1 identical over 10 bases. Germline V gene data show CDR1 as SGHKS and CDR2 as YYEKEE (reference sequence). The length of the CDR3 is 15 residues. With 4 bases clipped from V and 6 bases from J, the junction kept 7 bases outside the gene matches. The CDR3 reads CASSPGQGTSQPQHF. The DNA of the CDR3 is TGTGCCAGCAGCCCGGGACAGGGGACAAGTCAGCCCCAGCATTTT. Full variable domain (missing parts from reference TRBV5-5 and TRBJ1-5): DAGVTQSPTHLIKTRGQQVTLRCSPISGHKSVSWYQQVLGQGPQFIFQYYEKEERGRGNFPDRFSARQFPNYSSELNVNALLLGDSALYLCASSPGQGTSQPQHFGDGTRLSIL.

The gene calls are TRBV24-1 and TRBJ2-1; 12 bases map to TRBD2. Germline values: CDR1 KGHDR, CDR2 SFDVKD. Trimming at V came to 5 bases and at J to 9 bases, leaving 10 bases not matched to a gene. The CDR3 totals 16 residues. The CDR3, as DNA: TGTGCCACCAGTGCCCCCAAGACTAGCGGGAGTGGTGAGCAGTTCTTC. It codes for CATSAPKTSGSGEQFF.

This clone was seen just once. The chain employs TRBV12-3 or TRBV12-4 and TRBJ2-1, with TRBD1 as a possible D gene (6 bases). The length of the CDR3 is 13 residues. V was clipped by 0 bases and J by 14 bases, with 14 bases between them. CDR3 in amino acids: CASSLADSLRKFF. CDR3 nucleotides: TGTGCCAGCAGTTTAGCGGACAGCCTGCGAAAGTTCTTC.